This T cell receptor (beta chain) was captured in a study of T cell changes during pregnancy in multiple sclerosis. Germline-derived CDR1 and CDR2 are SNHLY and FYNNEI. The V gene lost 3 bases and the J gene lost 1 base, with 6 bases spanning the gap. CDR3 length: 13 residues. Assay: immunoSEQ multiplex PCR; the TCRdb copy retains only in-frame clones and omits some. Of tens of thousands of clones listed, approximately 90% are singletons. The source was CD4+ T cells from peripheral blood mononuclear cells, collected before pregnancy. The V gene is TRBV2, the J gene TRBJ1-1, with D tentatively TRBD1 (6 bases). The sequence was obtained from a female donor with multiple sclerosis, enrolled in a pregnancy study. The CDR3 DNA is TGTGCCAGCAGTGAGGACAGGAACACTGAAGCTTTCTTT. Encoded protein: CASSEDRNTEAFF.